A selection of T cell receptor beta chains follows, all from one sample in a study of blood T cell repertoires in COVID-19. Only in-frame clones appear in the TCRdb table, and some are missing; sequencing was by immunoSEQ multiplex PCR. This table has some 270,000 clones, more than 75% appearing once. Input material: peripheral blood. These receptors all come from a man in his forties or fifties with active or convalescent COVID-19. Both conserved end residues are part of each CDR3. A D gene is named only where the DNA matches it firmly. Some rows mark clone size as missing; the rest say once, few, many or name a class of expanded clone.

TRBV7-9	TRBJ1-2	few	TRBD1	TGTGCCAGCAGCTCCGGACAGGACTATGGCTACACCTTC	CASSSGQDYGYTF
TRBV9	TRBJ2-3	-	TRBD2	TGTGCCAGCAGCGTAGAATTAGGGACTAGCATCTCGGATACGCAGTATTTT	CASSVELGTSISDTQYF
TRBV29-1	TRBJ2-3	-	TRBD1	TGCAGCGTTGATCAGGGGGCAACAGATACGCAGTATTTT	CSVDQGATDTQYF
TRBV28	TRBJ1-2	-	-	TGTGCCAGCAGTTTAGAGGGTGAAGGCTACACCTTC	CASSLEGEGYTF
TRBV10-3	TRBJ2-3	-	-	TGTGCCAGCAGGCTAGCGTTGGATGGCACAGATACGCAGTATTTT	CASRLALDGTDTQYF
TRBV6-1	TRBJ2-3	-	TRBD1	TGTGCCAGCAGTGAATGGGGACAGGGAGGTGCAGATACGCAGTATTTT	CASSEWGQGGADTQYF
TRBV7-2	TRBJ2-6	-	TRBD2	TGTGCCAGCAGCCCGGCGGGGGGGGACTCTGGGGCCAACGTCCTGACTTTC	CASSPAGGDSGANVLTF
TRBV19	TRBJ1-5	few	-	TGTGCCAGCGCTGCTAAGGGAGGACTGAGCAATCAGCCCCAGCATTTT	CASAAKGGLSNQPQHF
TRBV2	TRBJ2-4	once	TRBD2	TGTGCCAGCAGTGAAGTTGGCTTGGAGCGGGGAGGCAAAAACATTCAGTACTTC	CASSEVGLERGGKNIQYF
TRBV10-3	TRBJ1-1	-	-	TGTGCCATCGGACAGCCGAACACTGAAGCTTTCTTT	CAIGQPNTEAFF
TRBV11-2	TRBJ2-6	-	-	TGTGCCAGCAGCCCAGAACGCTCTGGGGCCAACGTCCTGACTTTC	CASSPERSGANVLTF
TRBV6-6	TRBJ1-2	-	TRBD1	TGTGCCAGCACCCTACCGGGACAGGACTATGGCTACACCTTC	CASTLPGQDYGYTF
TRBV28	TRBJ1-3	-	-	TGTGCCAGCATGTTCAGTGGCCGCTCTGGAAACACCATATATTTT	CASMFSGRSGNTIYF
TRBV24-1	TRBJ1-1	-	-	TGTGCCACCAGTGATTACGGGAACGCTGAAGCTTTCTTT	CATSDYGNAEAFF
TRBV5-5	TRBJ1-1	-	TRBD1	TGTGCCAGCACCCAAAACCCCCGGGACAGGGGAGAAGTTTTTTTT	CASTQNPRDRGEVFF
TRBV7-3	TRBJ1-2	-	TRBD1	TGTGCCAGCAGCCTCTCCGGACAGGGGGGCTACACCTTC	CASSLSGQGGYTF
TRBV11-3	TRBJ2-1	-	TRBD1	TGTGCCAGCAGCGACGAAGGACAGGGATCAAGTGAGCAGTTCTTC	CASSDEGQGSSEQFF
TRBV18	TRBJ2-3	-	TRBD2	TGTGCCAGCTCACCCCCCGGACTAGCGGGAGCAGATACGCAGTATTTT	CASSPPGLAGADTQYF
TRBV15	TRBJ1-3	once	-	TGTGCCACCAGCAGAGATGGGGGCAGGGGCGGAAACACCATATATTTT	CATSRDGGRGGNTIYF
TRBV5-1	TRBJ2-4	-	-	TGCGCCAGCAGTTTGGATCGGGAAAACATTCAGTACTTC	CASSLDRENIQYF
TRBV6-4	TRBJ2-5	-	-	TGTGCCAGCAGTGACTCCGAAGGGACATCCCAGTACTTC	CASSDSEGTSQYF
TRBV29-1	TRBJ2-1	few	-	TGCAGCGTCCGAACCGGGGGAGACGGAGACTACAATGAGCAGTTCTTC	CSVRTGGDGDYNEQFF
TRBV5-4	TRBJ2-1	-	TRBD2	TGTGCCAGCAGCTGGGGACTAGCGGGAGCTAATGAGCAGTTCTTC	CASSWGLAGANEQFF
TRBV24-1	TRBJ2-1	once	TRBD2	TGTGCCACCAGAAGCGGGAGCTCCTACAATGAGCAGTTCTTC	CATRSGSSYNEQFF
TRBV12-3/TRBV12-4	TRBJ1-2	-	-	TGTGCCAGCAGCCTTGCCGCGGGTAGGGGCTACACCTTC	CASSLAAGRGYTF
TRBV6-5	TRBJ2-2	-	TRBD1	TGTGCCAGCAGACCCGGGACAGGGTACACCGGGGAGCTGTTTTTT	CASRPGTGYTGELFF
TRBV7-9	TRBJ1-2	-	TRBD1	TGTGCCAGCAGCTTACTCCCGGGGACAGAAGATTTCTATGGCTACACCTTC	CASSLLPGTEDFYGYTF
TRBV19	TRBJ1-3	once	TRBD1	TGTGCCAGTAGTATTACGGGACAGGGCGGAAACACCATATATTTT	CASSITGQGGNTIYF
TRBV7-2	TRBJ2-7	-	-	TGTGCCAGCAGCTTCCCCCCAGGGCAAACCTACGAGCAGTACTTC	CASSFPPGQTYEQYF
TRBV9	TRBJ2-5	once	TRBD1	TGTGCCAGCAGCCTAAGGGGGCCCGGCGAGTACCAAGAGACCCAGTACTTC	CASSLRGPGEYQETQYF
TRBV3-1/TRBV3-2	TRBJ2-7	-	-	TGTGCCAGCAGCGTCCGGGGTAGCTCCTACGAGCAGTACTTC	CASSVRGSSYEQYF
TRBV4-2	TRBJ1-3	-	-	TGTGCCAGCAGCCAAGATCTAGGTGGGGAGAGCGACACCATATATTTT	CASSQDLGGESDTIYF
TRBV5-5	TRBJ2-2	-	TRBD2	TGTGCCAGCAGCCTTGTTAGGGGAAGCGGGAGTGCCGGGGAGCTGTTTTTT	CASSLVRGSGSAGELFF
TRBV15	TRBJ2-3	-	TRBD2	TGTGCCACCAGCCCTAGGACTAGCGGGCTTTTCACAGATACGCAGTATTTT	CATSPRTSGLFTDTQYF
TRBV9	TRBJ2-5	-	-	TGTGCCAGCAGCGTAGGACCCCAGGGCCCCGAGAAGACCCAGTACTTC	CASSVGPQGPEKTQYF
TRBV19	TRBJ1-2	-	-	TGTGCCAGTTCAGGGGCGAACTATGGCTACACCTTC	CASSGANYGYTF
TRBV4-1	TRBJ2-7	-	-	TGCGCCAGCAGCCAAGAGGGCCTAAGCTCCTACGAGCAGTACTTC	CASSQEGLSSYEQYF
TRBV10-3	TRBJ2-5	once	TRBD1	TGTGCCATCAGTGAGTCGGTAGGACAGGGTGGTGGAGAGACCCAGTACTTC	CAISESVGQGGGETQYF
TRBV7-3	TRBJ2-1	-	TRBD2	TGTGCCAGCAGTTCTACAGGACTAGCGGGGGGTGAGCAGTTCTTC	CASSSTGLAGGEQFF